The clone carrying this TCR beta chain was detected only a few times. Its target is not known. For the second PCR, which ran for 7 to 11 cycles, a sample-barcoded 5' primer and a J-beta primer mix were used. TCRdb fed the 5' RACE reads into MiXCR, producing one record per CDR3 protein. Counted here are some 1.4 million distinct CDR3 sequences, 35% to 45% occurring once; the ten biggest clones make up less than 8%. The record originates from a study of blood T cells in healthy people across ages. Broader study findings: PBMC samples, being unsorted, prevented any conclusive comparison of naive and antigen-experienced cells. The study lacked donor CMV status, which possibly confounded expanded clonotype changes. Age advanced and TCR beta diversity per million T cells fell, roughly linearly. Naive CD4+ cell counts and diversity both ran higher in long-lived than in aged donors.

Sequencing was carried out using blood. This receptor was identified in a woman aged 18-29 years in good health.

CDR3 sequence: CASSKVGRPWRSYTF. The CDR3 DNA reads TGTGCCAGCAGCAAAGTCGGACGGCCCTGGAGGAGCTACACCTTC. The chain recombines TRBV21-1 with TRBJ1-2. TRBV21-1 is a known pseudogene. The CDR3 is 15 amino acids.